Listed below are T cell receptor beta chains from one sample, sequenced in a study of blood T cells in healthy people across ages. MiXCR, run by TCRdb on the 5' RACE reads, gives a single entry per CDR3 protein. The sample lists roughly 800,000 distinct CDR3 sequences, 55% to 75% occurring once. The source material was blood. The receptors here all came from a man younger than 45 in good health. CDR3s include the opening cysteine and the closing phenylalanine or tryptophan. Fields, in order: J gene, V gene, CDR3 length, clone size, D gene, CDR3 DNA, CDR3 protein. The D gene is left open where the match is weak. Expanded clones get a size class; other rows say once, few or many, or leave the size out.

TRBJ2-7	TRBV20-1	16	-	-	TGCAGTGCTAGAGACCCCGTGATCGGGCGAACCTACGAGCAGTACTTC	CSARDPVIGRTYEQYF
TRBJ2-5	TRBV4-2	15	-	-	TGTGCCAGCAGCCAAGAGGGGCGGCCCCAAGAGACCCAGTACTTC	CASSQEGRPQETQYF
TRBJ1-5	TRBV19	15	-	-	TGTGCCAGTAGTATCGGAGGGCCCGGCAATCAGCCCCAGCATTTT	CASSIGGPGNQPQHF
TRBJ1-1	TRBV19	13	-	-	TGTGCCAGTAGCCCGAGGTCCGGGACTGAAGCTTTCTTT	CASSPRSGTEAFF
TRBJ1-5	TRBV4-2	15	-	-	TGTGCCAGCAGCCCCACCGCGGGGAGAACTCAGCCCCAGCATTTT	CASSPTAGRTQPQHF
TRBJ1-6	TRBV7-9	14	few	-	TGTGCCAGCAGAACAGGGTTCTCCAATTCACCCCTCCACTTT	CASRTGFSNSPLHF
TRBJ2-7	TRBV5-1	13	-	-	TGCGCCAGCAGCCTGACAGGTTACTACGAGCAGTACTTC	CASSLTGYYEQYF
TRBJ2-6	TRBV7-9	15	-	-	TGTGCCAGCAGCTTAGTGTACTCTGGGGCCAACGTCCTGACTTTC	CASSLVYSGANVLTF
TRBJ2-7	TRBV6-2/TRBV6-3	13	-	-	TGTGCCAGCAGTTACGGGGCCCAATACGAGCAGTACTTC	CASSYGAQYEQYF
TRBJ2-7	TRBV10-3	16	-	-	TGTGCCATCTCATCGGTCAGGGGGGCTGACTCCTACGAGCAGTACTTC	CAISSVRGADSYEQYF
TRBJ2-3	TRBV20-1	15	-	TRBD1	TGCAGTGCTAGAGGGGTGAGAGGGGGCCCAGATACGCAGTATTTT	CSARGVRGGPDTQYF
TRBJ2-4	TRBV25-1	15	-	TRBD1	TGTGCCAGCAGTGAATTTCGGGACAGGGATTCGATCCAGTACTTC	CASSEFRDRDSIQYF
TRBJ2-3	TRBV10-2	16	-	-	TGCGCCAGCAGTGATGGACTTTCAGGGGGCACAGATACGCAGTATTTT	CASSDGLSGGTDTQYF
TRBJ2-7	TRBV20-1	13	-	TRBD2	TGCAGCGGGGGGAATCCCTCTCTGGGGGAGCAGTACTTC	CSGGNPSLGEQYF
TRBJ2-6	TRBV6-2/TRBV6-3	17	-	-	TGTGCCAGCAGTTACGGAGGGGCCGGTCTAGAGGCCAACGTCCTGACTTTC	CASSYGGAGLEANVLTF
TRBJ2-3	TRBV12-3/TRBV12-4	12	-	-	TGTGCCAGCAAGGGGGGCACAGATACGCAGTATTTT	CASKGGTDTQYF
TRBJ2-1	TRBV4-2	18	-	TRBD2	TGTGCCAGCAGCCAAGACGCTAGCGGGGGCTCCCTGTGGAATGAGCAGTTCTTC	CASSQDASGGSLWNEQFF
TRBJ1-3	TRBV28	16	-	-	TGTGCCAGCAGTTTAGCGGGGCGGGACACTGGAAACACCATATATTTT	CASSLAGRDTGNTIYF
TRBJ2-1	TRBV4-3	16	-	TRBD2	TGCGCCAGCAGCCCCAAAGCGGGACTACCCTACAATGAGCAGTTCTTC	CASSPKAGLPYNEQFF
TRBJ2-1	TRBV5-1	11	-	-	TGCGCCAGCAGCATGGACAAAGAGCAGTTCTTC	CASSMDKEQFF
TRBJ2-7	TRBV28	13	-	-	TGTGCCAGTATCAAGTCCTCAACCTACGAGCAGTACTTC	CASIKSSTYEQYF
TRBJ1-1	TRBV5-1	14	-	-	TGCGCCAGCAGCTTGAATCGGCCAGACGAAGAAGCTTTCTTT	CASSLNRPDEEAFF
TRBJ1-5	TRBV4-3	14	-	TRBD1	TGCGCCAGCAGCCAAAAGACAGGGAATCAGCCCCAGCATTTT	CASSQKTGNQPQHF
TRBJ2-3	TRBV6-5	14	-	-	TGTGCCAGCAGTTACCGGTTAGAGGGAGATACGCAGTATTTT	CASSYRLEGDTQYF
TRBJ2-7	TRBV28	13	-	-	TGTGCCAGCAGTGTTAGCGTTCCCTACGAGCAGTACTTC	CASSVSVPYEQYF
TRBJ1-3	TRBV7-2	19	-	TRBD1	TGTGCCAGCAGCTTATCCGGGACAGGGGCCTCTTCCTCTGGAAACACCATATATTTT	CASSLSGTGASSSGNTIYF
TRBJ2-7	TRBV18	15	once	-	TGTGCCAGCTCACCATCGGCAGGGGAAACCTACGAGCAGTACTTC	CASSPSAGETYEQYF
TRBJ2-3	TRBV7-2	13	few	-	TGTGCCAGCAGCTTAGCCCTCTTTGATACGCAGTATTTT	CASSLALFDTQYF
TRBJ1-5	TRBV13	16	-	-	TGTGCCAGCAGCCAAGGGGGGATAGCTAGCAATCAGCCCCAGCATTTT	CASSQGGIASNQPQHF
TRBJ2-3	TRBV7-2	11	many	-	TGTGCCAGCAGTACCACAGATACGCAGTATTTT	CASSTTDTQYF
TRBJ2-1	TRBV25-1	14	-	-	TGTGCCAGCAGTGAACCTCGGGGCGGAAATGAGCAGTTCTTC	CASSEPRGGNEQFF
TRBJ2-7	TRBV3-1	14	-	TRBD2	TGTGCCAGCAGGCGGGAGTTTCTCTACAATGAGCAGTACTTC	CASRREFLYNEQYF
TRBJ2-7	TRBV18	14	-	TRBD1	TGTGCCAGCTCACCCCCGACAGGGGTTCACGAGCAGTACTTC	CASSPPTGVHEQYF